The 22 T cell receptor beta chains listed next were all sequenced from one sample in a study of spatial heterogeneity in lung cancer. Findings of the study overall: One measure, the expanded intratumoral alpha and beta TCR count, tracked tumor mutation counts.

The antigens for these receptors are not known. MiXCR, run by TCRdb on the 5' RACE reads, gives a single entry per CDR3 protein. The data contain about 10,000 distinct CDR3 sequences, approximately 50% of them singletons. Sample time point: sample taken at primary tumor resection. The sequences come from lung tumor tissue, collected at surgery. The source of these receptors is a female donor with early-stage non-small cell lung cancer.

This clonotype is medium-sized in the sample. This beta chain is an off-target read within a library intended for alpha chains, so its frequency means little. The V and J genes are TRBV12-3 or TRBV12-4 and TRBJ2-3; D gene ambiguous. Trimming pared 4 bases from V and 3 bases from J, leaving 11 bases between. The CDR3 length is 14 residues. This CDR3 reads CASSSLRRTDTQYF. CDR3 sequence (DNA): TGTGCCAGCAGTTCCCTTCGAAGGACAGATACGCAGTATTTT.

With regard to this clonotype: This beta chain is a stray read from a library made for alpha chains; its abundance is not meaningful. The V gene is TRBV6-6, the J gene TRBJ2-2; the match to TRBD2 covers 7 bases. The CDR3 sequence is 15 residues long. V lost 6 bases to trimming and J lost 1 base; unmatched junction nucleotides: 5. CDR1 and CDR2 from the germline V gene are MNHNY and SVGAGI (reference sequence). The CDR3 coding sequence is TGTGCCAGCAGACGCGGGGGATTGAACACCGGGGAGCTGTTTTTT. Protein: CASRRGGLNTGELFF.

With respect to this clonotype: With the library built for alpha chains, this beta chain is off target and its frequency is not meaningful. The rearrangement links TRBV20-1 to TRBJ2-7; 9 bases fit TRBD1. V lost 1 base and J lost 2; bases outside the gene matches: 12. The length of the CDR3 is 17 residues. The germline V gene has CDR1 DFQATT and CDR2 SNEGSKA (reference sequence). CDR3 nucleotides: TGCAGTGCTAGAGCATATCGGGGACAGGGTGGGACCTACGAGCAGTACTTC. It yields the protein CSARAYRGQGGTYEQYF.

Notes on this clonotype: This beta chain is a stray read from a library made for alpha chains; its abundance is not meaningful. This rearrangement joins TRBV6-6 to TRBJ2-5; perhaps TRBD2 as D (6 bases). Germline CDR1 is MNHNY and CDR2 is SVGAGI (reference sequence). The CDR3 runs 15 residues. V was cut by 6 bases and J by 4 bases, with 18 bases left in between. The CDR3 DNA sequence: TGTGCCAGCAGAGGGTTCGGGCGGGATGGAGAGACCCAGTACTTC. Its translation is CASRGFGRDGETQYF.

In the case of this clonotype: This beta chain appears as a stray read in a library generated for alpha chains; its size is not informative. The chain joins TRBV30 to TRBJ1-1, with D maybe TRBD1 (6 bases). Germline-derived CDR1 and CDR2 are GTSNPN and SVGIG (reference sequence). Deletions cut 5 bases from V and 5 bases from J, with 12 bases between. This CDR3 is built from 12 residues. CDR3 residues: CAWGFQGTEAFF. Here the CDR3 DNA reads TGTGCCTGGGGTTTCCAGGGGACTGAAGCTTTCTTT.

Of note for this clonotype: This beta chain came through as a stray read in a library set up for alpha chains, and its size says little. CDR3 loop: CSVQGTGFEQYF. The CDR3 DNA reads TGCAGCGTTCAAGGGACAGGGTTTGAGCAGTACTTC. This chain uses TRBV29-1 with TRBJ2-7; 9 positions match TRBD1. Germline CDR1 reads SQVTM; CDR2 reads ANQGSEA. J was trimmed by 7 bases and V by 5 bases; bases with no gene match: 6. CDR3 size: 12 residues.

Regarding this clonotype: The junction departs from the called germline gene at one end, perhaps through a read error. This beta chain is a stray read from a library made for alpha chains; its abundance is not meaningful. J is TRBJ2-7 and V is TRBV5-1, with 7 bases matching TRBD1. Per germline, CDR1 SGHRS and CDR2 YFSETQ. The CDR3 extends over 14 amino acids. CDR3 DNA sequence: TGCTCCAGCAGCTACCGGGACAGCTCCTACGAGCAGTACTTC. The encoded protein is CSSSYRDSSYEQYF.

To note about this clonotype: This beta chain turned up in a library designed for alpha chains; as an off-target read, its abundance says little. The chain combines TRBV6-2 or TRBV6-3 with TRBJ1-6; TRBD1 aligns across 8 bases. The CDR3 length is 15 residues. Germline CDR1 reads MNHEY; CDR2 reads SVGEGT. The J segment lost 10 bases and the V segment lost 2 bases, leaving 7 bases of the junction unmatched. In DNA, the CDR3 is TGTGCCAGCAGTTACACAGACAGGGGAGGCTCACCCCTCCACTTT. Protein product: CASSYTDRGGSPLHF.

This clonotype appeared a few times. This beta chain is a stray read from a library made for alpha chains; its abundance is not meaningful. The chain couples TRBV6-1 to TRBJ2-2; D ambiguous. With 9 bases removed from V and 1 base from J, the gap between germline ends came to 9 bases. The CDR3 is 13 amino acids. Germline loops: CDR1 MNHNS, CDR2 SASEGT. CDR3: CASRLGNTGELFF. For the CDR3, the DNA is TGTGCCAGTAGACTCGGGAACACCGGGGAGCTGTTTTTT.

Only a few counts were recorded for this clonotype. The library was built for alpha chains, so this beta chain is an off-target read and its size means little. J is TRBJ2-1 and V is TRBV4-1; 8 bases match TRBD2. Germline V CDR1 and CDR2: MGHRA, YSYEKL. The CDR3 covers 16 residues. V shed 0 bases and J 4 bases; nucleotides not matched to a gene: 5. CDR3 DNA sequence: TGCGCCAGCAGCCAAGATGGGACTAGGGGTTACAATGAGCAGTTCTTC. Its translation: CASSQDGTRGYNEQFF.

Regarding this clonotype: The library was designed around alpha chains, so this beta chain is a stray read whose abundance carries little weight. The rearrangement joins TRBV12-3 or TRBV12-4 to TRBJ1-6; TRBD1 is a possible D gene (6 bases). The CDR3 is 14 residues long. Trimming shortened V by 5 bases and J by 7 bases, and 12 bases separated the two germline ends. The CDR3 DNA follows: TGTGCCAGCAGTCTCACAGGGTGGAATTCACCCCTCCACTTT. It translates to CASSLTGWNSPLHF.

A remark on this clonotype: Since it is a stray read in a library aimed at alpha chains, this beta chain has a size that is not meaningful. The rearrangement joins TRBV15 to TRBJ2-1; 8 nucleotides agree with TRBD2. Trimming cost V 2 bases and J 9 bases; bases outside gene matches: 12. Germline assignment: CDR1 LNHNV and CDR2 YYDKDF (reference sequence). The CDR3 runs 16 residues. CDR3 residues: CATSRRFTSGGGEQFF. The CDR3 DNA follows: TGTGCCACCAGCAGAAGGTTCACTAGCGGAGGCGGTGAGCAGTTCTTC.

A remark on this clonotype: This beta chain turned up in a library designed for alpha chains; as an off-target read, its abundance says little. V is TRBV5-1 and J is TRBJ2-1; the D gene is possibly TRBD2 (6 bases). The CDR3 is made up of 14 amino acids. Germline assignment: CDR1 SGHRS and CDR2 YFSETQ. Trimming stripped 0 bases from V and 4 bases from J, with 8 bases between. The CDR3 is CASSLEGRYNEQFF. DNA of the CDR3: TGCGCCAGCAGCTTGGAAGGGAGGTACAATGAGCAGTTCTTC.

In its sample, this clonotype was seen a few times. Within a library made for alpha chains, this beta chain is off target, and its count is uninformative. The chain uses TRBV7-2 and TRBJ2-7; D is undetermined. Per germline, CDR1 SGHTA and CDR2 FQGNSA. V lost 2 bases and J 7 bases, leaving 9 bases between the germline ends. The CDR3 is made up of 12 amino acids. The CDR3 DNA reads TGTGCCAGCAGCTTACTGGGTGTGGAGCAGTACTTC. It is translated as CASSLLGVEQYF.

Comment on this clonotype: A library prepared for alpha chains yielded this beta chain as an off-target read; its size is of little meaning. The chain employs TRBV4-1 and TRBJ2-1, with 7 bases identical to TRBD2. With V trimmed by 4 bases and J by 4 bases, 10 bases remained unmatched. This CDR3 region has 16 residues. Germline lookup yields CDR1 MGHRA and CDR2 YSYEKL. CDR3 sequence: CASSRTTGTNYNEQFF. CDR3 DNA sequence: TGCGCCAGCAGCCGAACCACCGGGACTAATTACAATGAGCAGTTCTTC.

Comments on this clonotype: In a library made to pick up alpha chains, this beta chain is a stray read with a size that means little. The chain is built from TRBV6-5 and TRBJ2-2; D remains ambiguous. The germline V and J ends were trimmed by 9 bases and 4 bases, with 18 bases remaining between them. The CDR3 covers 15 residues. CDR1 and CDR2 from the germline V gene are MNHEY and SVGAGI. CDR3 nucleotides: TGTGCCAGTCGAGGATGGTCCAAGCGCACCGGGGAGCTGTTTTTT. It is translated as CASRGWSKRTGELFF.

In regard to this clonotype: Since the library was made to target alpha chains, this beta chain is a stray read and its abundance is not meaningful. V usage is TRBV24-1 and J usage is TRBJ2-3; 10 positions match TRBD1. V shed 7 bases, J shed 8 bases, and the junction held 11 bases outside the gene matches. The CDR3 runs 15 residues. The germline V gene has CDR1 KGHDR and CDR2 SFDVKD. CDR3 bases: TGTGCCACCAGCCCCGGGACAGGGGCCATCCTTACGCAGTATTTT. It translates to CATSPGTGAILTQYF.

About this clonotype itself: Within a library made for alpha chains, this beta chain is off target, and its count is uninformative. The chain is built from TRBV11-1 and TRBJ1-5, with 8 nucleotides matching TRBD1. The CDR3 has 15 amino acids. Trimming took 1 base from V and 6 from J; bases not matched to a gene: 5. In germline, CDR1 is SGHAT, CDR2 FQDESV (reference sequence). CDR3 sequence: CASSLGGQGSQPQHF. CDR3 coding DNA: TGTGCCAGCAGCTTAGGAGGACAGGGAAGTCAGCCCCAGCATTTT.

As for this clonotype: Since the library was made to target alpha chains, this beta chain is a stray read and its abundance is not meaningful. The CDR3 reads CATSAPNDEKLFF. The CDR3 bases are TGTGCCACCAGTGCCCCGAATGATGAAAAACTGTTTTTT. V is TRBV24-1 and J is TRBJ1-4; no clear D. CDR3 length: 13 residues. CDR1 is KGHDR and CDR2 is SFDVKD in the germline V gene. V dropped 5 bases and J dropped 6 bases, with 9 bases sitting between them.

This clonotype was observed a few times. For a library built for alpha chains, this beta chain is a stray read; little rests on its size. This rearrangement joins TRBV6-5 to TRBJ1-1, with TRBD1 matching 7 bases. Losses at the gene ends were 3 bases for V and 6 bases for J; bases not matched to a gene: 16. Germline CDR1 MNHEY, CDR2 SVGAGI. The CDR3 has 17 residues. CDR3 amino acids: CASSYRGTTGSNPEAFF. CDR3 sequence (DNA): TGTGCCAGCAGTTATCGTGGAACGACAGGGAGTAATCCTGAAGCTTTCTTT.

Of note for this clonotype: A library made for alpha chains picked up this beta chain off target, so its size means little. V usage is TRBV27 and J usage is TRBJ1-5, with TRBD1 matching 7 bases. After removal of 6 bases from V and 2 bases from J, the junction contained 7 bases not matched to a gene. The CDR3 has 15 amino acids. The V gene's germline CDR1 is MNHEY and CDR2 SMNVEV (reference sequence). The CDR3 sequence: CASSDRVFGNQPQHF. The DNA for the CDR3 is TGTGCCAGCAGCGACAGGGTATTTGGCAATCAGCCCCAGCATTTT.

A remark on this clonotype: Because the library targeted alpha chains, this beta chain is an off-target read whose size means little. The chain couples TRBV18 to TRBJ1-3, with D maybe TRBD1 (5 bases). This CDR3 comprises 13 residues. The germline CDR1 and CDR2 sequences are KGHSH and LQKENI. V dropped 5 bases and J dropped 7 bases, with 12 bases sitting between them. In nucleotides, the CDR3 is TGTGCCAGCTCATCCGGGACGCGCAACACCATATATTTT. It encodes CASSSGTRNTIYF.